One and the same sample provided the 10 T cell receptor beta chains below, sequenced in a study of cytomegalovirus exposure and HLA in healthy donors (dated by TCRdb to the late 2010s). The library came from the immunoSEQ multiplex PCR assay. For the multiplex PCR, a mixture combining 60 forward primers for TCR Vbeta segments and 13 reverse primers for TCR Jbeta segments was used. The immuneACCESS repertoire file appears here via TCRdb, limited to in-frame rearrangements. These files lack a portion of the clones; in checked studies, under half of the deficit traces to unresolved V genes, and the cause of the others is not known. Here the sample has under 200,000 clones; approximately 80% occur a single time. The leading ten clones occupy about 0.5% of the sample. The sequencing input was PBMCs. The receptors derive from a woman aged 45-65 years in good health and CMV-seronegative.

The rearrangement links TRBV27 to TRBJ2-1, with TRBD2 matching 11 bases. The CDR3 contains 15 residues. Germline trimming cut 4 bases from V and 4 bases from J; bases unmatched to any gene: 3. Germline CDR1 is MNHEY and CDR2 is SMNVEV (reference sequence). This CDR3 is CASSSRLAGYNEQFF. Here the CDR3 DNA reads TGTGCCAGCAGTTCCCGACTAGCGGGGTACAATGAGCAGTTCTTC.

The chain uses TRBV6-5 and TRBJ2-5; D perhaps matches TRBD2 (6 bases). The J call may be mistaken, given a closer DNA end match to TRBJ2-7. The CDR3 is made up of 13 amino acids. CDR1 MNHEY and CDR2 SVGAGI come from the germline V gene. CDR3 amino acids: CASRSRGSYEQYF. CDR3 DNA sequence: TGTGCCAGCCGATCCCGGGGGTCCTACGAGCAGTACTTC.

The rearrangement uses TRBV5-6 and TRBJ1-1; a weak D match, TRBD1 (6 bases). The CDR3 extends over 18 amino acids. V was cut by 1 base and J by 5 bases, with 24 bases left in between. Germline CDR1 reads SGHDT; CDR2 reads YYEEEE. CDR3 region: CASSLLVGGPGSWTEAFF. The CDR3 nucleotides are TGTGCCAGCAGCTTGTTGGTGGGGGGGCCCGGGAGTTGGACTGAAGCTTTCTTT.

The V call is TRBV7-2, the J call TRBJ2-1; tentative D call: TRBD2 (6 bases). From germline, CDR1 is SGHTA and CDR2 FQGNSA. CDR3 length equals 16 residues. Trimming left V 6 bases short and J 3 bases short, with 18 bases between. CDR3 coding DNA: TGTGCCAGCAGGAACAGAGGTGTAGCGGTCTACAATGAGCAGTTCTTC. Its protein is CASRNRGVAVYNEQFF.

This rearrangement joins TRBV5-1 to TRBJ1-2; 7 bases align to TRBD1. CDR3 size: 13 residues. V lost 4 bases and J lost 8; bases outside the gene matches: 8. Germline V CDR1 and CDR2: SGHRS, YFSETQ. CDR3 protein: CASSKGQSMGYTF. The CDR3 bases are TGCGCCAGCAGCAAGGGACAGTCTATGGGCTACACCTTC.

Here the CDR3 DNA reads TGTGCCAGCAGTGAAAGGGACAGTAGTACCCAGTACTTC. This codes for CASSERDSSTQYF. This chain connects TRBV6-1 to TRBJ2-5; 7 bases match TRBD1. The CDR3 length is 13 residues. CDR1 and CDR2 (germline): MNHNS, SASEGT. The V segment lost 2 bases and the J segment 8 bases; nucleotides outside the gene matches: 5.

This chain's CDR3 is CASSPGQGAYEQYF. The CDR3 DNA reads as TGTGCCAGCAGCCCGGGACAGGGGGCTTACGAGCAGTACTTC. This chain uses TRBV5-6 with TRBJ2-5, with 12 bases that match TRBD1. The J call may be mistaken, given a closer DNA end match to TRBJ2-7. The CDR3 spans 14 residues. Germline-derived CDR1 and CDR2 are SGHDT and YYEEEE.

This sequence joins TRBV28 and TRBJ1-1; the D gene is possibly TRBD1 (5 bases). The CDR3 sequence is 13 residues long. V lost 5 bases and J lost 5, with 12 bases in between. Germline V CDR1 and CDR2: MDHEN, SYDVKM. Written as DNA, the CDR3 is TGTGCCAGCAGTAGAGGACGGGGGACTGAAGCTTTCTTT. Protein: CASSRGRGTEAFF.

This clone was recorded once. The gene calls are TRBV28 and TRBJ1-6; no clear D gene. Germline V gene sequence: CDR1 MDHEN, CDR2 SYDVKM. This CDR3 comprises 15 residues. V lost 2 bases, J lost 6 bases, and 11 bases lay in between. The CDR3 nucleotides read TGTGCCAGCAGTTTAGGGGAGACCCTTAATTCACCCCTCCACTTT. It is translated as CASSLGETLNSPLHF.

V is TRBV11-2 and J is TRBJ2-5; tentatively, D is TRBD2 (5 bases). The DNA matches TRBJ2-7 better at its end, which makes the J call doubtful. The germline gives CDR1 SGHAT, CDR2 FQNNGV. This CDR3 spans 14 amino acids. CDR3 in amino acids: CASSSPLGAYEQYF. The CDR3 DNA is TGTGCCAGCAGCTCCCCCCTGGGAGCCTACGAGCAGTACTTC.